This T cell receptor (beta chain) was documented in a study of control samples from healthy donors and cancer patients. The table lists this clone with a count of one. Germline lookup yields CDR1 SGHRS and CDR2 YFSETQ. CDR3 length: 17 residues. V was trimmed by 2 bases and J by 1 base, leaving 19 bases between them. This table comes from immunoSEQ multiplex PCR, and its TCRdb copy is limited to in-frame clones, with some not included. This table holds over 110,000 clones, roughly 92% found once. Sequencing was done on a sample of blood. This sequence originates from a man under 40 in good health. The genes are TRBV5-1 and TRBJ2-7; no definite D call. The CDR3 bases are TGCGCCAGCAGCTTTAGCCCGGAAAAGTCCAAATCCTACGAGCAGTACTTC. Translation: CASSFSPEKSKSYEQYF.